The rows below give T cell receptor beta chains drawn from one sample of a study of T cells in Graves' hyperthyroidism and ophthalmopathy. Using its own MiXCR run on the multiplex PCR reads, TCRdb lists one record per CDR3 protein. The sample contains hundreds of thousands of distinct CDR3 sequences, about 16% of which appear only once. Sequenced: blood. The receptors here all came from a woman in her thirties or forties with Graves' ophthalmopathy. Both conserved end residues are part of each CDR3. D genes are given only for firm matches. Clone size, where shown, is once, few, many, or a class for clones that have expanded.

D gene: TRBD1; J gene: TRBJ2-3; V gene: TRBV4-1; clone size: many; CDR3 DNA: TGCGCCAGCAGCCAGTCGGGACAGGGGACCGATACGCAGTATTTT; CDR3 protein: CASSQSGQGTDTQYF
D gene: -; J gene: TRBJ2-3; V gene: TRBV19; clone size: -; CDR3 DNA: TGTGCCAGTAGTATTGGACTCTCCTACACAGATACGCAGTATTTT; CDR3 protein: CASSIGLSYTDTQYF
D gene: TRBD1; J gene: TRBJ2-7; V gene: TRBV11-2; clone size: many; CDR3 DNA: TGTGCCAGCAGCACGGACAGGGGGCGCGAGCAGTACTTC; CDR3 protein: CASSTDRGREQYF
D gene: -; J gene: TRBJ2-3; V gene: TRBV7-9; clone size: once; CDR3 DNA: TGTGCCAGCAGCCGACAGGTGGAGAGCACAGATACGCAGTATTTT; CDR3 protein: CASSRQVESTDTQYF
D gene: -; J gene: TRBJ2-3; V gene: TRBV6-5; clone size: -; CDR3 DNA: TGTGCCAGCAGTTCCCACGGCACACCAGATACGCAGTATTTT; CDR3 protein: CASSSHGTPDTQYF
D gene: -; J gene: TRBJ1-6; V gene: TRBV27; clone size: once; CDR3 DNA: TGTGCCAGCAGTTTAGTGGACCCATATAATTCACCCCTCCACTTT; CDR3 protein: CASSLVDPYNSPLHF
D gene: -; J gene: TRBJ2-1; V gene: TRBV5-1; clone size: few; CDR3 DNA: TGCGCCAGCAGCTTGACCCGGAGGGAAAACAATGAGCAGTTCTTC; CDR3 protein: CASSLTRRENNEQFF
D gene: -; J gene: TRBJ2-7; V gene: TRBV2; clone size: -; CDR3 DNA: TGTGCCAACGCGTTGCAGGGGAACTCCTACGAGCAGTACTTC; CDR3 protein: CANALQGNSYEQYF
D gene: -; J gene: TRBJ2-2; V gene: TRBV12-3/TRBV12-4; clone size: few; CDR3 DNA: TGTGCCAGCAGTTTACGCGAGGGCACCGGGGAGCTGTCTTTT; CDR3 protein: CASSLREGTGELSF
D gene: TRBD1; J gene: TRBJ2-1; V gene: TRBV5-1; clone size: many; CDR3 DNA: TGCGCCAGCAGCTTGGATCCCCCCGGGACAGGAAGCTCCTACAATGAGCAGTTCTTC; CDR3 protein: CASSLDPPGTGSSYNEQFF